These T cell receptor beta chains were read from a single sample in a study of control samples from healthy donors and cancer patients. Some clones are missing from TCRdb's copy, which holds only in-frame ones; the method was immunoSEQ multiplex PCR. Of some 120,000 clones in the sample, over 85% are singletons; the top ten hold less than 4.5%. Sequencing was performed on blood. The receptors were gathered from a man aged 30 to 45 in good health. CDR3s include the opening cysteine and the closing phenylalanine or tryptophan. Fields, in order: clone size, V gene, D gene, J gene, CDR3 DNA, CDR3 protein. D genes are given only for firm matches. Clone sizes are given selectively: once, few, many, or a class where the clone is expanded.

-,TRBV2,TRBD1,TRBJ1-5,TGTGCCAGCAGGGAGGGACAGAGCAATCAGCCCCAGCATTTT,CASREGQSNQPQHF
-,TRBV11-2,TRBD1,TRBJ2-7,TGTGCCAGCAGTCGTCCCGGGACAGGGATCAACGAGCAGTACTTC,CASSRPGTGINEQYF
-,TRBV3-1/TRBV3-2,-,TRBJ2-5,TGTGCCAGCAGCCAGCGATACCATAGCGGTAAGGGGACCCAGTACTTC,CASSQRYHSGKGTQYF
-,TRBV4-1,TRBD1,TRBJ2-1,TGCGCCAGCAGCCGAGTTGGGGACAGGGACGTCTTC,CASSRVGDRDVF
-,TRBV29-1,-,TRBJ2-7,TGCAGCGTTGTAAGGGCCTACGAGCAGTACTTC,CSVVRAYEQYF
once,TRBV29-1,TRBD1,TRBJ1-1,TGCAGCGTGGTGGCACAGGGGGTCTTGAACACTGAAGCTTTCTTT,CSVVAQGVLNTEAFF
-,TRBV5-1,TRBD2,TRBJ2-1,TGCGCCAGCAGCTTTGGACCAAGCGGGGGGGGCCAGGATGAGCAGTTCTTC,CASSFGPSGGGQDEQFF
-,TRBV9,-,TRBJ2-5,TGTGCCAGCAGCCCGTCGGACGGAGGGGCGGAGACCCAGTACTTC,CASSPSDGGAETQYF
-,TRBV5-1,-,TRBJ2-5,TGCGCCAGCAGCTTCCGAGTACGACTGGGGGAGACCCAGTACTTC,CASSFRVRLGETQYF
-,TRBV6-5,-,TRBJ1-1,TGTGCCAGCAGGGGAAACACTGAAGCTTTCTTT,CASRGNTEAFF
-,TRBV7-9,-,TRBJ2-5,TGTGCCAGCAGCTTAGAACTGGTCCAAGAGACCCAGTACTTC,CASSLELVQETQYF
-,TRBV6-1,-,TRBJ2-5,TGTGCCAGCAGTGAAGGGACAGTTGGGAAGGAGACCCAGTACTTC,CASSEGTVGKETQYF
-,TRBV10-3,-,TRBJ1-4,TGTGCCATCAGTGACCCGGGCGGAATTAATGAAAAACTGTTTTTT,CAISDPGGINEKLFF
-,TRBV29-1,-,TRBJ2-7,TGCAGCGTTGGACAGACGCTGTACGAGCAGTACTTC,CSVGQTLYEQYF
-,TRBV12-3/TRBV12-4,-,TRBJ2-1,TGTGCCAGCAGTTATAATTCCTACAATGAGCAGTTCTTC,CASSYNSYNEQFF
-,TRBV20-1,-,TRBJ1-2,TGCAGTGCCCCCGGACAAGAAGGCTACACCTTC,CSAPGQEGYTF
-,TRBV19,TRBD1,TRBJ1-1,TGTGCCAGTAGTATCGACAGGGCGATGAACACTGAAGCTTTCTTT,CASSIDRAMNTEAFF
-,TRBV12-3/TRBV12-4,-,TRBJ1-1,TGTGCCAGCAGTTTAGACGAAAACACTGAAGCTTTCTTT,CASSLDENTEAFF
few,TRBV7-9,TRBD2,TRBJ2-2,TGTGCCAGCAGCTCAGTGGGAGGGACCGGGGAGCTGTTTTTT,CASSSVGGTGELFF
once,TRBV6-5,-,TRBJ2-2,TGTGCCAGCAGTTACTCGAGACGAAGGGAGCTGTTTTTT,CASSYSRRRELFF
once,TRBV20-1,-,TRBJ1-2,TGCAGTGCTAGTCGTGGCAGGCCTGACTATGGCTACACCTTC,CSASRGRPDYGYTF
-,TRBV28,-,TRBJ2-1,TGTGCCAGCAGTTTCAACACTTACAATGAGCAGTTCTTC,CASSFNTYNEQFF
-,TRBV7-3,-,TRBJ2-2,TGTGCCAGCAGCTTCGGCGGGGAGCTGTTTTTT,CASSFGGELFF
-,TRBV28,TRBD1,TRBJ2-5,TGTGCCAGCAGCCTGATCGGGACAGCCCAAGAGACCCAGTACTTC,CASSLIGTAQETQYF
-,TRBV7-8,-,TRBJ1-2,TGTGCCAGCAGCTTAGTAGGGGACCCAGGTATCGGCTACACCTTC,CASSLVGDPGIGYTF
-,TRBV4-3,-,TRBJ1-6,TGCGCCAGCAGCTCCGATGGGGGATATTCACCCCTCCACTTT,CASSSDGGYSPLHF
-,TRBV29-1,-,TRBJ1-3,TGCAGCGTTTCTGGACTTAGCTCTGGAAACACCATATATTTT,CSVSGLSSGNTIYF
once,TRBV7-9,-,TRBJ1-1,TGTGCCAGCAGCGCTGGGGGAGGGCAGGGGAGCACTGAAGCTTTCTTT,CASSAGGGQGSTEAFF
-,TRBV9,-,TRBJ2-2,TGTGCCAGCAGCCCTACTCGGGGGTTCAACACCGGGGAGCTGTTTTTT,CASSPTRGFNTGELFF
-,TRBV7-9,TRBD1,TRBJ1-4,TGTGCCAGCAGAACCTCAGGGGGCGCTGGGGAAAAACTGTTTTTT,CASRTSGGAGEKLFF
-,TRBV20-1,-,TRBJ2-2,TGCAGCGGGACACACACCGGGGAGCTGTTTTTT,CSGTHTGELFF
-,TRBV15,-,TRBJ1-1,TGTGCCACCAGCAGAACAATCCAGGGGCCATGGGCTGAAGCTTTCTTT,CATSRTIQGPWAEAFF
-,TRBV6-2/TRBV6-3,-,TRBJ2-7,TGTGCCAGCAGTACAAGGAACTCCTACGAGCAGTACTTC,CASSTRNSYEQYF
-,TRBV4-3,-,TRBJ2-3,TGCGCCAGCAGCCAAGTGCCGGGGGAGGCAGATACGCAGTATTTT,CASSQVPGEADTQYF
once,TRBV5-3,-,TRBJ2-7,TGTGCCAGAAAGTTACGGGAGCAGTACTTC,CARKLREQYF
once,TRBV9,TRBD2,TRBJ2-7,TGTGCCAGCAGCGAGGGACTAGCGGGGGGGCCCTACGAGCAGTACTTC,CASSEGLAGGPYEQYF
-,TRBV5-4,-,TRBJ1-3,TGTGCCAGCAGGGTTGCGGTCGAAAACACCATATATTTT,CASRVAVENTIYF
-,TRBV15,-,TRBJ1-4,TGTGCCACCAGCAGAGAGCAGGGAATCGGTGAAAAACTGTTTTTT,CATSREQGIGEKLFF
once,TRBV6-5,-,TRBJ1-6,TGTGCCAGCAGTAATTCGCCCTCGGGTTCACCCCTCCACTTT,CASSNSPSGSPLHF
-,TRBV2,-,TRBJ1-1,TGTGCCAGCAATCAGAGGGGTAGCACTGAAGCTTTCTTT,CASNQRGSTEAFF
-,TRBV2,TRBD1,TRBJ1-2,TGTGCCAGCAGTGACGGAAGGGGGCTAAGGGGCTACACCTTC,CASSDGRGLRGYTF
-,TRBV2,-,TRBJ1-1,TGTGCCAGCAGTGAAATGGGGGGTCCTGCGGAAGCTTTCTTT,CASSEMGGPAEAFF
-,TRBV7-9,-,TRBJ2-7,TGTGCCAGCAGCCCTCGGACAGAGAGCTACGAGCAGTACTTC,CASSPRTESYEQYF
-,TRBV6-5,-,TRBJ2-7,TGTGCCAGCAGTTATTGGCAGGGCCCCTACGAGCAGTACTTC,CASSYWQGPYEQYF
-,TRBV7-2,TRBD2,TRBJ2-3,TGTGCCAGCAGAGAAGCGGGGGTACGCACAGATACGCAGTATTTT,CASREAGVRTDTQYF
once,TRBV5-4,TRBD1,TRBJ2-7,TGTGCCAGCAGCTGGGGACAGGGAAGCTCCTACGAGCAGTACTTC,CASSWGQGSSYEQYF
-,TRBV5-1,TRBD2,TRBJ2-1,TGCGCCAGCAGCTTACTAGCGGGGGCGGGAAATGAGCAGTTCTTC,CASSLLAGAGNEQFF
-,TRBV19,TRBD2,TRBJ2-3,TGTGCCAGTAGTGAAATTACTAGCGGGGGGGCGTCAGATACGCAGTATTTT,CASSEITSGGASDTQYF
-,TRBV18,-,TRBJ2-7,TGTGCCAGCTCACCATCCCACGAGCAGTACTTC,CASSPSHEQYF
once,TRBV7-8,-,TRBJ1-3,TGTGCCAGCAGCTCCCACGCCCAGCCTACTGGAAACACCATATATTTT,CASSSHAQPTGNTIYF